A selection of T cell receptor beta chains follows, all from one sample in a study of cytomegalovirus exposure and HLA in healthy donors. Assay: immunoSEQ multiplex PCR; the TCRdb copy retains only in-frame clones and omits some. The sample records 200,000 or so clones, about 90% being singletons. Sequenced sample: PBMCs. These receptors all come from a girl under three years old in good health and CMV-seronegative. CDR3s include the opening cysteine and the closing phenylalanine or tryptophan. Fields, in order: D gene, clone size, J gene, V gene, CDR3 DNA, CDR3 protein. D genes are given only for firm matches. Only some rows state a clone size, as once, few, many or a class for expanded clones.

d_gene: TRBD2
abundance: .
j_gene: TRBJ2-7
v_gene: TRBV4-1
CDR3nt: TGCGCCAGCAGCCGGGAGCGGGGGGGCTTCTACGAGCAGTACTTC
CDR3aa: CASSRERGGFYEQYF

d_gene: .
abundance: .
j_gene: TRBJ1-4
v_gene: TRBV18
CDR3nt: TGTGCCAGCTCACCACGGGTACAGGCTAATGAAAAACTGTTTTTT
CDR3aa: CASSPRVQANEKLFF

d_gene: TRBD2
abundance: .
j_gene: TRBJ2-4
v_gene: TRBV5-4
CDR3nt: TGTGCCAGCAGCTCGGATGGGCGGGGGGGAAACATTCAGTACTTC
CDR3aa: CASSSDGRGGNIQYF

d_gene: TRBD1
abundance: .
j_gene: TRBJ2-5
v_gene: TRBV10-2
CDR3nt: TGCGCCAGCAGGACAGGGGGGGAAAAGACCCAGTACTTC
CDR3aa: CASRTGGEKTQYF

d_gene: TRBD2
abundance: .
j_gene: TRBJ2-5
v_gene: TRBV2
CDR3nt: TGTGCCAGCAGTGGTAGCGGGAGGGAGACCCAGTACTTC
CDR3aa: CASSGSGRETQYF

d_gene: .
abundance: .
j_gene: TRBJ1-3
v_gene: TRBV10-3
CDR3nt: TGTGCCATCAAGGAGACAGTCGGCAGAGGAAACACCATATATTTT
CDR3aa: CAIKETVGRGNTIYF

d_gene: TRBD2
abundance: .
j_gene: TRBJ2-7
v_gene: TRBV10-3
CDR3nt: TGTGCCATCAGTGAGCCGTCTGCGGGGGTGGGAAACGAGCAGTACTTC
CDR3aa: CAISEPSAGVGNEQYF

d_gene: .
abundance: .
j_gene: TRBJ1-1
v_gene: TRBV19
CDR3nt: TGTGCCAGTAGCCTCAGGGCCCCACCGAACACTGAAGCTTTCTTT
CDR3aa: CASSLRAPPNTEAFF

d_gene: .
abundance: .
j_gene: TRBJ1-1
v_gene: TRBV4-1
CDR3nt: TGCGCCAGCAGCCAAGATCACAGGACTGAAGCTTTCTTT
CDR3aa: CASSQDHRTEAFF

d_gene: TRBD2
abundance: .
j_gene: TRBJ2-3
v_gene: TRBV5-1
CDR3nt: TGCGCCAGCAGCCTGGCCGCAGCGGGGTTCACAGATACGCAGTATTTT
CDR3aa: CASSLAAAGFTDTQYF

d_gene: .
abundance: .
j_gene: TRBJ2-2
v_gene: TRBV4-1
CDR3nt: TGCGCCAGCAGCCAACAAACCGGGGAGCTGTTTTTT
CDR3aa: CASSQQTGELFF

d_gene: .
abundance: .
j_gene: TRBJ1-3
v_gene: TRBV7-8
CDR3nt: TGTGCCAGCAGCTTAGGAGGGCGCATGCGCTCTGGAAACACCATATATTTT
CDR3aa: CASSLGGRMRSGNTIYF

d_gene: .
abundance: .
j_gene: TRBJ2-7
v_gene: TRBV27
CDR3nt: TGTGCCAGCAGTCTACTCCCTCCGGGTTACGAGCAGTACTTC
CDR3aa: CASSLLPPGYEQYF

d_gene: .
abundance: .
j_gene: TRBJ2-3
v_gene: TRBV6-5
CDR3nt: TGTGCCAGCAGTTTGGAAGGTCGGGGCACAGATACGCAGTATTTT
CDR3aa: CASSLEGRGTDTQYF

d_gene: .
abundance: .
j_gene: TRBJ2-1
v_gene: TRBV7-2
CDR3nt: TGTGCCAAAACAGGAGGGCTCTACAATGAGCAGTTCTTC
CDR3aa: CAKTGGLYNEQFF

d_gene: .
abundance: .
j_gene: TRBJ2-7
v_gene: TRBV27
CDR3nt: TGTGCCAGCAGTTTATGGGCCGCAGGGCCCTACGAGCAGTACTTC
CDR3aa: CASSLWAAGPYEQYF

d_gene: .
abundance: .
j_gene: TRBJ2-7
v_gene: TRBV4-1
CDR3nt: TGCGCCAGCAGCCAAGTGAGGGCTCGACAGGAAAGCTCCTACGAGCAGTACTTC
CDR3aa: CASSQVRARQESSYEQYF

d_gene: .
abundance: once
j_gene: TRBJ2-7
v_gene: TRBV4-1
CDR3nt: TGCGCCAGCAGCCAAGACAGGCAGCTCTACGAGCAGTACTTC
CDR3aa: CASSQDRQLYEQYF

d_gene: .
abundance: .
j_gene: TRBJ2-7
v_gene: TRBV28
CDR3nt: TGTGCCAGCAGTTTGAGACTTTACGAGCAGTACTTC
CDR3aa: CASSLRLYEQYF

d_gene: .
abundance: .
j_gene: TRBJ1-5
v_gene: TRBV7-2
CDR3nt: TGTGCCAGCAGCTTGACAGGTTACAATCAGCCCCAGCATTTT
CDR3aa: CASSLTGYNQPQHF

d_gene: .
abundance: once
j_gene: TRBJ2-7
v_gene: TRBV12-5
CDR3nt: TGTGCTAGTGGTTTCTCCCCAGGCGGATTACGACTAGGCTCCTACGAGCAGTACTTC
CDR3aa: CASGFSPGGLRLGSYEQYF

d_gene: TRBD2
abundance: .
j_gene: TRBJ2-1
v_gene: TRBV7-2
CDR3nt: TGTGCCAGCAGCTTAGCGGGACTAGCGGGATACAATGAGCAGTTCTTC
CDR3aa: CASSLAGLAGYNEQFF

d_gene: TRBD1
abundance: once
j_gene: TRBJ2-7
v_gene: TRBV4-1
CDR3nt: TGCGCCAGCAGCCAAACGACGTTATCGACAGGGGTCTACGAGCAGTACTTC
CDR3aa: CASSQTTLSTGVYEQYF

d_gene: TRBD1
abundance: .
j_gene: TRBJ2-5
v_gene: TRBV2
CDR3nt: TGTGCCAGCAGTTGGGGAATTGGGACAGAACAAGAGACCCAGTACTTC
CDR3aa: CASSWGIGTEQETQYF

d_gene: .
abundance: .
j_gene: TRBJ1-1
v_gene: TRBV5-6
CDR3nt: TGTGCCAGCAGCTTCAGACAGACTGTGAACACTGAAGCTTTCTTT
CDR3aa: CASSFRQTVNTEAFF

d_gene: .
abundance: .
j_gene: TRBJ2-7
v_gene: TRBV4-3
CDR3nt: TGCGCCAGCAGCCAAGATGCCGCAGGAACGGAAGATTACTCCTCCTACGAGCAGTACTTC
CDR3aa: CASSQDAAGTEDYSSYEQYF

d_gene: .
abundance: .
j_gene: TRBJ1-6
v_gene: TRBV5-1
CDR3nt: TGCGCCAGCAGCTTGGAAATGGGGGGTAATTCACCCCTCCACTTT
CDR3aa: CASSLEMGGNSPLHF

d_gene: TRBD1
abundance: .
j_gene: TRBJ1-2
v_gene: TRBV27
CDR3nt: TGTGCCAGCAGTCAATTTCACAGGGGCTATGGCTACACCTTC
CDR3aa: CASSQFHRGYGYTF

d_gene: .
abundance: once
j_gene: TRBJ2-7
v_gene: TRBV15
CDR3nt: TGTGCCACCAGCAGGGATAGGGGGTACGAGCAGTACTTC
CDR3aa: CATSRDRGYEQYF